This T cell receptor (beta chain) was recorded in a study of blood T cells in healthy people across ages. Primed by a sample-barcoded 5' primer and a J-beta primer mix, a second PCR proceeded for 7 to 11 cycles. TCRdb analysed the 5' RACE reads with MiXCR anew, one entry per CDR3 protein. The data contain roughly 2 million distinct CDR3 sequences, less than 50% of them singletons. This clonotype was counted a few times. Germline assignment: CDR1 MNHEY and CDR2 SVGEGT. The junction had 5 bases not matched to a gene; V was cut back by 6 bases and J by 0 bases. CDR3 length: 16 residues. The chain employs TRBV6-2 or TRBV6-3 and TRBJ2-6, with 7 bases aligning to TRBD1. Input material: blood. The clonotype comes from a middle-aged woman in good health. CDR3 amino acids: CASSGQVLSGANVLTF. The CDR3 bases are TGTGCCAGCAGCGGACAGGTTCTCTCTGGGGCCAACGTCCTGACTTTC.